This TCR beta chain is drawn from a study of T cell responses to AZD1222 COVID-19 vaccine. The protocol was immunoSEQ multiplex PCR, while the TCRdb copy is restricted to in-frame clones and leaves out a portion. This table has 150,000 or so clones, 90% to 95% appearing once. In this sample, this clone turned up once. Its matching antigen is unknown. Trimming took off 10 bases at V and 3 bases at J, with 13 bases between the two ends. The CDR3 spans 13 residues. CDR1 is KGHDR and CDR2 is SFDVKD in the germline V gene. Overall study results and limits: The repertoires were collected only after the peak T cell response. Elevations in Spike-specific TCR breadth and depth followed administration of two AZD1222 doses. Donors in the cohort were predominantly white British and more often female, and clonal diversity was possibly underestimated. In the spike-specific TCR repertoire, nearly half reportedly target unmutated variant regions.

The chain uses TRBV24-1 and TRBJ2-3; D is undetermined. The receptor's source is an adult in good health. Sequenced here: peripheral blood, sampled on day 0 of MenACWY control vaccination. CDR3 protein: CATGQLGTDTQYF. The CDR3 nucleotides read TGTGCCACTGGGCAGCTGGGGACAGATACGCAGTATTTT.